This entry lists 28 T cell receptor beta chains sequenced from one sample in a study of shared clonotypes between healthy human individuals. Clones were read by immunoSEQ multiplex PCR, and TCRdb kept only the in-frame ones, dropping some. This sample has about 2 million clones, with 90% to 95% found just once. What was sequenced was naive CD4+ T cells sorted from blood. Subset denoted: CD45RA+ positively selected. These receptors all stem from a man in his late teens or twenties in good health.

V gene TRBV2 combines with J gene TRBJ2-7, with 10 bases identical to TRBD2. The CDR3 has 14 residues. V lost 8 bases and J lost 6; bases outside the gene matches: 10. Germline loops: CDR1 SNHLY, CDR2 FYNNEI. DNA of the CDR3: TGTGCCAGCCCGCCAGCGGGAGGGCCTCCCGAGCAGTACTTC. Protein: CASPPAGGPPEQYF.

The rearrangement uses TRBV30 and TRBJ1-2; no firm D call. Per germline, CDR1 GTSNPN and CDR2 SVGIG (reference sequence). The CDR3 runs to 12 residues. V was trimmed by 0 bases and J by 6 bases, leaving 8 bases between them. The CDR3 is CAWSVGPDGYTF. The DNA for the CDR3 is TGTGCCTGGAGTGTAGGACCGGATGGCTACACCTTC.

The rearrangement uses TRBV30 and TRBJ1-6; D is perhaps TRBD1 (5 bases). The CDR3 contains 14 residues. Germline V gene sequence: CDR1 GTSNPN, CDR2 SVGIG (reference sequence). Trimming stripped 2 bases from V and 9 bases from J, with 14 bases between. The DNA for the CDR3 is TGTGCCTGGAGTTATGGGGGGGATGGTTCACCCCTCCACTTT. Its protein product is CAWSYGGDGSPLHF.

The chain carries TRBV7-3 and TRBJ1-4; possibly TRBD1 for D (5 bases). Germline V CDR1 and CDR2: SGHTA, FQGTGA. The CDR3 runs 15 residues. The V and J ends lost 4 bases and 2 bases respectively, with 11 bases between them. CDR3 in DNA: TGTGCCAGCAGCTCTGACAGTGGGACTAATGAAAAACTGTTTTTT. Its translation: CASSSDSGTNEKLFF.

The chain uses TRBV7-4 and TRBJ2-1, with 7 bases aligning to TRBD2. Germline V lookup: CDR1 SGHVT, CDR2 SQSDAQ. The CDR3 extends over 15 amino acids. V lost 1 base to trimming and J lost 5 bases; unmatched junction nucleotides: 5. CDR3 sequence reads: CASSLGLAEDNEQFF. The CDR3 bases are TGTGCCAGCAGCTTAGGGCTAGCGGAGGACAATGAGCAGTTCTTC.

The chain is built from TRBV4-1 and TRBJ1-2, with no clear D. V was trimmed by 6 bases and J by 7 bases, leaving 21 bases between them. The CDR3 is 15 residues long. The germline gives CDR1 MGHRA, CDR2 YSYEKL. The CDR3 reads CASSQAGVLWGGYTF. CDR3 bases: TGCGCCAGCAGTCAGGCCGGGGTCCTCTGGGGTGGCTACACCTTC.

V usage is TRBV5-4 and J usage is TRBJ2-1; D remains ambiguous. Germline V gene data show CDR1 as SGHNT and CDR2 as YYREEE (reference sequence). The CDR3 sequence is 13 residues long. Trimming stripped 2 bases from V and 2 bases from J, with 5 bases between. CDR3 coding DNA: TGTGCCAGCAGCTTACCCACCTACAATGAGCAGTTCTTC. It specifies CASSLPTYNEQFF.

V gene TRBV19 combines with J gene TRBJ1-5; D may be TRBD1 (6 bases). Trimming pared 11 bases from V and 7 bases from J, leaving 18 bases between. Germline CDR1 reads LNHDA; CDR2 reads SQIVND (reference sequence). This CDR3 spans 13 amino acids. The CDR3 spells CAVEQGGFQPQHF. The DNA of the CDR3 is TGTGCCGTAGAACAGGGCGGGTTCCAGCCCCAGCATTTT.

The chain combines TRBV4-3 with TRBJ2-3; possibly TRBD2 for D (5 bases). Trimming cost V 0 bases and J 5 bases, with 15 bases left between them. The CDR3 loop spans 16 amino acids. Germline CDR1 reads LGHNA; CDR2 reads YSLEER. CDR3 region: CASSQDLLAWVDTQYF. The CDR3 DNA is TGCGCCAGCAGCCAAGATTTGCTAGCCTGGGTAGATACGCAGTATTTT.

DNA for the CDR3: TGTGCCAGCAGACGAGGACTAGCTCAGGTCTACGAGCAGTACTTC. As protein: CASRRGLAQVYEQYF. The chain uses TRBV11-2 and TRBJ2-7, with 8 positions matching TRBD2. The CDR3 consists of 15 residues. J was trimmed by 3 bases and V by 6 bases; bases with no gene match: 10. Per germline, CDR1 SGHAT and CDR2 FQNNGV.

V and J are TRBV6-5 and TRBJ2-1; 8 positions match TRBD1. This CDR3 has 11 residues. Trimming at V came to 6 bases and at J to 10 bases, leaving 2 bases not matched to a gene. Germline CDR1 is MNHEY and CDR2 is SVGAGI. CDR3 coding DNA: TGTGCCAGCAGGAGGGACAGGGAGCAGTTCTTC. This sequence encodes CASRRDREQFF.

The gene calls are TRBV7-9 and TRBJ2-2; 8 bases agree with TRBD1. V gave up 6 bases and J gave up 1 base; unmatched junction bases: 4. There are 15 residues in the CDR3. Germline assignment: CDR1 SEHNR and CDR2 FQNEAQ (reference sequence). In DNA, the CDR3 is TGTGCCAGCAGACGAACAGGGGGGAACACCGGGGAGCTGTTTTTT. This translates into CASRRTGGNTGELFF.

The chain employs TRBV2 and TRBJ2-5; 9 nucleotides align to TRBD2. The germline CDR1 and CDR2 sequences are SNHLY and FYNNEI. The CDR3 consists of 16 residues. The J segment lost 5 bases and the V segment lost 5 bases, leaving 12 bases of the junction unmatched. Written as DNA, the CDR3 is TGTGCCAGCAGTCCCCTCGTGATAGCGGGAGCGGAGACCCAGTACTTC. This gives the protein CASSPLVIAGAETQYF.

The chain links TRBV6-6 to TRBJ1-5, with TRBD1 matching 7 bases. With V trimmed by 5 bases and J by 1 base, 2 bases remained unmatched. Germline CDR1 and CDR2: MNHNY and SVGAGI (reference sequence). The CDR3 spans 14 residues. The DNA of the CDR3 is TGTGCCAGCAGTGCGGACAGGAGCAATCAGCCCCAGCATTTT. Its translation: CASSADRSNQPQHF.

The chain has TRBV6-5 and TRBJ2-1, with D tentatively TRBD1 (6 bases). Trimming pared 5 bases from V and 1 base from J, leaving 12 bases between. The germline gives CDR1 MNHEY, CDR2 SVGAGI. The CDR3 loop spans 15 amino acids. Written as DNA, the CDR3 is TGTGCCAGCAGTCCCGACAGGCCTTCCTACAATGAGCAGTTCTTC. Its translation is CASSPDRPSYNEQFF.

This clone was detected only once. The chain combines TRBV10-1 with TRBJ2-7; TRBD2 agrees at 9 bases. The CDR3 covers 17 residues. V lost 3 bases and J lost 5; bases outside the gene matches: 14. CDR1 and CDR2 from the germline V gene are WNHNN and SYGVQD (reference sequence). CDR3 region: CASSDVFSGGLKNEQYF. The CDR3 nucleotides read TGCGCCAGCAGTGACGTTTTTAGCGGGGGTCTTAAAAACGAGCAGTACTTC.

This chain joins TRBV5-6 and TRBJ1-4; 9 bases are a match to TRBD1. This CDR3 is built from 16 residues. V dropped 4 bases and J dropped 6; count of bases not matched to a gene: 10. CDR1 is SGHDT and CDR2 is YYEEEE in the germline V gene. The CDR3 DNA reads TGTGCCAGCAGCACCCACAGACAGGGGGGGGATGAAAAACTGTTTTTT. This sequence encodes CASSTHRQGGDEKLFF. Variable domain in full (rest from reference TRBV5-6 and TRBJ1-4): DAGVTQSPTHLIKTRGQQVTLRCSPKSGHDTVSWYQQALGQGPQFIFQYYEEEERQRGNFPDRFSGHQFPNYSSELNVNALLLGDSALYLCASSTHRQGGDEKLFFGSGTQLSVL.

The chain has TRBV27 and TRBJ2-3; 7 bases fit TRBD2. The CDR3 has 14 residues. The V gene's germline CDR1 is MNHEY and CDR2 SMNVEV (reference sequence). The ends lost 8 bases at V and 1 base at J; junction bases unmatched: 6. CDR3 bases: TGTGCCAGCCGACTAGCCTCCGGCACAGATACGCAGTATTTT. It translates to CASRLASGTDTQYF.

The chain is built from TRBV18 and TRBJ2-2; tentatively, D is TRBD1 (5 bases). The CDR3 is 16 amino acids. Trimming pared 0 bases from V and 8 bases from J, leaving 16 bases between. CDR1 and CDR2 from the germline V gene are KGHSH and LQKENI. The CDR3 nucleotides are TGTGCCAGCTCACCACCGGTTAGGGGAATATCAGGGGAGCTGTTTTTT. Amino acids: CASSPPVRGISGELFF.

V gene TRBV11-2 combines with J gene TRBJ2-1; 11 bases match TRBD2. Germline CDR1 is SGHAT and CDR2 is FQNNGV. This CDR3 spans 15 amino acids. V was pared by 6 bases and J by 5 bases, with 6 bases of the junction left unmatched. The CDR3 sequence is CASRTTSGKNNEQFF. The CDR3, as DNA: TGTGCCAGCAGGACGACTAGCGGGAAAAACAATGAGCAGTTCTTC.

J is TRBJ2-1 and V is TRBV25-1, with TRBD2 matching 11 bases. Losses at the gene ends were 2 bases for V and 3 bases for J; bases not matched to a gene: 3. The CDR3 runs to 16 residues. CDR1 and CDR2 (germline): MGHDK, SYGVNS. CDR3 nucleotide sequence: TGTGCCAGCAGTGAACCCGGGACTAGCGGCTACAATGAGCAGTTCTTC. Protein: CASSEPGTSGYNEQFF.

The chain carries TRBV7-8 and TRBJ2-7; 11 bases line up with TRBD2. Germline assignment: CDR1 SGHVS and CDR2 FQNEAQ. The J segment lost 0 bases and the V segment lost 1 base, leaving 8 bases of the junction unmatched. There are 18 residues in the CDR3. The DNA of the CDR3 is TGTGCCAGCAGCTTAGACGCTAGCGGGGGGATAAGCTCCTACGAGCAGTACTTC. Translated, it gives CASSLDASGGISSYEQYF. The full variable domain, with the rest looked up from reference TRBV7-8 and TRBJ2-7, is GAGVSQSPRYKVAKRGQDVALRCDPISGHVSLFWYQQALGQGPEFLTYFQNEAQLDKSGLPSDRFFAERPEGSVSTLKIQRTQQEDSAVYLCASSLDASGGISSYEQYFGPGTRLTVT.

The chain recombines TRBV2 with TRBJ2-5; 7 bases align to TRBD1. V dropped 1 base and J dropped 2; count of bases not matched to a gene: 4. Germline CDR1 SNHLY, CDR2 FYNNEI. CDR3 size: 15 residues. CDR3 sequence reads: CASSEEGGRQETQYF. The DNA for the CDR3 is TGTGCCAGCAGTGAAGAAGGGGGCAGGCAAGAGACCCAGTACTTC.

The chain links TRBV2 to TRBJ2-7, with 7 bases fitting TRBD1. Trimming cost V 6 bases and J 0 bases; bases outside gene matches: 5. The germline CDR1 and CDR2 sequences are SNHLY and FYNNEI. CDR3 size: 14 residues. The DNA of the CDR3 is TGTGCCAGCAGGTTCAGGGGGAGCTCCTACGAGCAGTACTTC. Amino acids: CASRFRGSSYEQYF.

V usage is TRBV9 and J usage is TRBJ1-2; 7 nucleotides agree with TRBD1. The CDR3 is 15 amino acids. The V segment lost 4 bases and the J segment 5 bases; nucleotides outside the gene matches: 11. Germline-derived CDR1 and CDR2 are SGDLS and YYNGEE. CDR3 sequence (DNA): TGTGCCAGCAGCCCCCAGTTAGCGGGACAGTATGGCTACACCTTC. It translates to CASSPQLAGQYGYTF.

The chain recombines TRBV6-4 with TRBJ1-1, with 10 bases lining up with TRBD1. The CDR3 runs 15 residues. CDR1 is MRHNA, CDR2 SNTAGT, per germline. V lost 6 bases, J lost 3 bases, and 7 bases stayed unmatched. This CDR3 reads CASRARTGGDTEAFF. DNA for the CDR3: TGTGCCAGCAGAGCAAGGACAGGGGGGGACACTGAAGCTTTCTTT.

The V gene is TRBV5-6, the J gene TRBJ1-2; the D gene is possibly TRBD1 (6 bases). The CDR3 sequence is 15 residues long. Per the germline V gene, CDR1 is SGHDT and CDR2 is YYEEEE. Trimming pared 4 bases from V and 5 bases from J, leaving 18 bases between. The CDR3 DNA is TGTGCCAGCAGCCTGCAACAGGGCAAGGAATATGGCTACACCTTC. It encodes CASSLQQGKEYGYTF.

This rearrangement joins TRBV7-2 to TRBJ2-7, with 12 bases lining up with TRBD2. Germline CDR1 SGHTA, CDR2 FQGNSA. Germline trimming cut 4 bases from V and 2 bases from J; bases unmatched to any gene: 3. This CDR3 region has 15 residues. This chain's CDR3 is CASSSGLAGPYEQYF. CDR3 coding DNA: TGTGCCAGCAGCTCTGGACTAGCGGGACCCTACGAGCAGTACTTC.